A selection of T cell receptor beta chains follows, all from one sample in a study of cytomegalovirus exposure and HLA in healthy donors. TCRdb's copy holds only in-frame clones and misses some; the assay was immunoSEQ multiplex PCR. Here the sample spans more than 95,000 clones, around nine tenths being singletons. The specimen sequenced was PBMCs. The receptors stem from a man aged 18 to 29 in good health and CMV-seropositive. The CDR3 runs from the conserved cysteine through the conserved F or W.

TRBV7-8,CASSLKLVQGNSPLHF
TRBV19,CASSPMTVPGQGTAVLTGELFF
TRBV14,CASSQGVRIYEQYF
TRBV19,CASSIRQVDTGELFF
TRBV30,CAWSVRGTDTQYF
TRBV4-3,CASSPEVSFSTYTEAFF
TRBV5-8,CASRGRLAADTQYF
TRBV11-2,CASSPMAGEGYTF
TRBV7-9,CASSPGQGNSPLHF
TRBV4-3,CASSSRWDSNSPLHF
TRBV25-1,CASRGGQANQPQHF
TRBV13,CASSLGLQGTLMTLHF
TRBV29-1,CSVEGTGDTDTQYF
TRBV14,CASSQLTHYGYTF
TRBV6-6,CASTSTLYRVGIEAFF
TRBV10-3,CAIRGGGDNQPQHF
TRBV7-9,CASSSSRPDRGEGYTF
TRBV4-2,CASSERTDNTGELFF
TRBV6-1,CASSEVSSYNEQFF
TRBV6-1,CASSEQGSDEQFF
TRBV19,CASSKEPSSYNSPLHF
TRBV19,CASSIEAGGGSYNSPLHF
TRBV14,CASSQPSQGGGSYEQYF
TRBV9,CASSASGTQTETQYF
TRBV13,CASSLAGNSYEQYF
TRBV10-3,CAISGLQGASETSGAGELFF
TRBV5-1,CASSLQENTEAFF